Detailed here is one TCR beta chain. Its antigen is not known. The record originates from a study of cytomegalovirus exposure and HLA in healthy donors. General study results and limits: A list of 150 to 200 TCR beta chains associated with cytomegalovirus was given.

Germline V gene lookup returns CDR1 SGHRS and CDR2 YFSETQ. The CDR3 has 15 residues. Trimming removed 0 bases from V and 2 bases from J, with 12 bases in between. TCRdb's copy holds only in-frame clones and misses some; the assay was immunoSEQ multiplex PCR. Among about 130,000 clones, 89% were seen once, and the ten largest hold 1.1%. This clonotype originated in a woman aged 18-29 years in good health and CMV-seronegative. The V and J genes are TRBV5-1 and TRBJ2-7; D perhaps matches TRBD2 (6 bases). Specimen: PBMCs. CDR3 sequence: CASSLAVGGTYEQYF. As DNA, the CDR3 is TGCGCCAGCAGCTTGGCCGTCGGGGGAACCTACGAGCAGTACTTC.